This T cell receptor (beta chain) was sequenced during a study of identical twins. Overall study results and limits: There were fewer insertions in abundant cord blood beta clonotypes, but memory repertoires showed no such pattern.

A few counts support this clonotype. Its antigen remains unidentified. At one end the junction does not follow the germline gene, possibly because of a read error. Each CDR3 protein is one row after TCRdb ran MiXCR on the 5' RACE reads. The sample consists of about 340,000 distinct CDR3 sequences, roughly 9% of them appearing once. Sequenced: naive T cells sorted from blood. The source is a woman between 45 and 60 years old in good health.

CDR3 loop: CASSLAGAQYF. CDR3 nucleotide sequence: TGTGCCAGCAGCTTAGCGGGAGCGCAGTATTTT. This chain joins TRBV12-3 or TRBV12-4 and TRBJ2-3; the match to TRBD2 covers 9 bases. This CDR3 spans 11 amino acids.